This TCR beta chain originates from a study of a mutant IDH1 vaccine in newly diagnosed glioma. As for this clone: What it binds is unknown.

Measured with immunoSEQ multiplex PCR; TCRdb has only the in-frame clones, and not every one. Of tens of thousands of clones listed, about 79% are singletons. V was pared by 3 bases and J by 3 bases, with 11 bases of the junction left unmatched. The germline V gene encodes CDR1 MGHRA and CDR2 YSYEKL. This CDR3 spans 19 amino acids. Time point meaning: week 35, safety follow-up. In every dose of vaccine, 300 ug of mutant IDH1 20-mer peptide was given alongside topical imiquimod. This clonotype was obtained from a man aged 40-50 years with glioma. The sample in question was PBMCs, obtained from a glioma patient whose treatment included an IDH1 peptide vaccine. This chain links TRBV4-1 with TRBJ2-3; 14 nucleotides line up with TRBD2. The CDR3 region has the DNA TGCGCCAGCAGCCACCCCGGGGGACTAGCGGGAGCGGGGACAGATACGCAGTATTTT. Translating gives CASSHPGGLAGAGTDTQYF.